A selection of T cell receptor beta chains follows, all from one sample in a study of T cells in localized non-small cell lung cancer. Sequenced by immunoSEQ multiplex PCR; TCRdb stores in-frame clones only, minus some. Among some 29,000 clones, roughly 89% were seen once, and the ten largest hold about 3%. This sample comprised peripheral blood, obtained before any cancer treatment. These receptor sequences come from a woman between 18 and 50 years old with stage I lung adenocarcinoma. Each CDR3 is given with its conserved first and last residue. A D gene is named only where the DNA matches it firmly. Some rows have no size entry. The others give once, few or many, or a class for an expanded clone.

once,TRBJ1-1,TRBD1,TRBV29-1,CSAGQGPNTEAFF,TGCAGCGCTGGACAGGGCCCGAACACTGAAGCTTTCTTT
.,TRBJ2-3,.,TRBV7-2,CASSLSGASGSTDTQYF,TGTGCCAGCAGCTTATCGGGGGCTAGCGGATCCACAGATACGCAGTATTTT
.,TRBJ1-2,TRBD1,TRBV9,CASSARGDREHYGYTF,TGTGCCAGCAGCGCCCGCGGGGACAGGGAACATTATGGCTACACCTTC
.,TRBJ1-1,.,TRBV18,CASSPAQGGGTEAFF,TGTGCCAGCTCACCCGCACAGGGAGGAGGGACTGAAGCTTTCTTT
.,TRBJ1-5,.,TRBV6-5,CASSTTGPQPQHF,TGTGCCAGCAGTACGACAGGTCCTCAGCCCCAGCATTTT
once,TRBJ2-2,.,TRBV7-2,CASSLERGGTGELFF,TGTGCCAGCAGCTTAGAAAGAGGGGGGACCGGGGAGCTGTTTTTT
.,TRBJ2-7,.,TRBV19,CASMNSRNPREQYF,TGTGCCAGTATGAACTCGCGGAACCCACGGGAGCAGTACTTC
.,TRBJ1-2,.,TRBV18,CASSEKKGRYGYTF,TGTGCCAGCTCTGAAAAGAAAGGCCGCTATGGCTACACCTTC
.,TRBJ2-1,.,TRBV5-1,CASSLANEQFF,TGCGCCAGCAGCTTGGCCAATGAGCAGTTCTTC
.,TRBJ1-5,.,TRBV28,CASSFFRENQPQHF,TGTGCCAGCAGTTTCTTCCGGGAAAATCAGCCCCAGCATTTT
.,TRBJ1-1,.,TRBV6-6,CASSYGPKNTEAFF,TGTGCCAGCAGTTATGGGCCCAAGAACACTGAAGCTTTCTTT
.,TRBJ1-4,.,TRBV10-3,CAISENTNSNEKLFF,TGTGCCATCAGTGAGAACACCAACTCTAATGAAAAACTGTTTTTT
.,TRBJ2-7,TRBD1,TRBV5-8,CASGFRDRRF,TGTGCCAGCGGATTCCGGGACAGGAGGTTT
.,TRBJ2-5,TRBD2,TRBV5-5,CASSKGLAGLMQETQYF,TGTGCCAGCAGCAAGGGACTAGCGGGATTGATGCAAGAGACCCAGTACTTC
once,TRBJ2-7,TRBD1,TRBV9,CASSWGQSAEQYF,TGTGCCAGCAGCTGGGGACAGTCCGCCGAGCAGTACTTC
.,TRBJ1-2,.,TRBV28,CASSLGGQLNYGYTF,TGTGCCAGCAGTTTAGGCGGACAGCTTAACTATGGCTACACCTTC
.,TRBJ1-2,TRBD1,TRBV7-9,CASSFGTANYGYTF,TGTGCCAGCAGCTTCGGGACAGCTAACTATGGCTACACCTTC
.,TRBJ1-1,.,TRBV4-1,CASSPGGTEAFF,TGCGCCAGCAGCCCGGGGGGCACTGAAGCTTTCTTT
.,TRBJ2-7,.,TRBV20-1,CSARTGTEQYF,TGCAGTGCTAGAACAGGGACCGAGCAGTACTTC
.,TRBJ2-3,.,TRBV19,CASSTYRGGSTDTQYF,TGTGCCAGTAGTACATACAGGGGAGGGAGCACAGATACGCAGTATTTT
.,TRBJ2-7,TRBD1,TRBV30,CAWNRDRAYEQYF,TGTGCCTGGAACCGGGACAGGGCCTACGAGCAGTACTTC
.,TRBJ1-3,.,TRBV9,CASSVEGYGSSGNTIYF,TGTGCCAGCAGCGTGGAAGGGTACGGGAGCTCTGGAAACACCATATATTTT
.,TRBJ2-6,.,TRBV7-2,CASSSLSGANVLTF,TGTGCCAGCAGCTCGTTGTCTGGGGCCAACGTCCTGACTTTC
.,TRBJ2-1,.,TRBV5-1,CASRVGGINEQFF,TGCGCCAGCAGAGTTGGGGGAATCAATGAGCAGTTCTTC
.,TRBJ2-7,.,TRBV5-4,CASSREGPIYEQYF,TGTGCCAGCAGCCGAGAGGGACCGATTTACGAGCAGTACTTC
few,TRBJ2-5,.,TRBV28,CASKDWQETQYF,TGTGCCAGCAAGGATTGGCAGGAGACCCAGTACTTC
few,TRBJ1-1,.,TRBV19,CASSSTGLNTEAFF,TGTGCCAGTAGTTCTACAGGCCTTAACACTGAAGCTTTCTTT
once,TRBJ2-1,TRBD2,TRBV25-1,CASSELRLAGFYNEQFF,TGTGCCAGCAGTGAATTGAGGCTAGCGGGCTTCTACAATGAGCAGTTCTTC
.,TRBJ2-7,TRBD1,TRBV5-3,CARSLAKQWATGTCYEQYF,TGTGCCAGAAGCTTGGCTAAGCAGTGGGCGACAGGGACATGCTACGAGCAGTACTTC
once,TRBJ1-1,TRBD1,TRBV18,CASSLNRDRVTEAFF,TGTGCCAGCTCACTAAACCGGGACAGGGTCACTGAAGCTTTCTTT
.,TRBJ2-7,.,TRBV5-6,CASSFSRYEQYF,TGTGCCAGCAGCTTTTCACGCTACGAGCAGTACTTC
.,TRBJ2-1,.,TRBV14,CASSLYGNEQFF,TGTGCCAGCAGCCTTTACGGCAATGAGCAGTTCTTC
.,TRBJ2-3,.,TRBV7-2,CASSLEIWGRGGTDTQYF,TGTGCCAGCAGCCTAGAGATCTGGGGGAGAGGGGGAACAGATACGCAGTATTTT
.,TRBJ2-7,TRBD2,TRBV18,CASSPQEGLAGAGEQYF,TGTGCCAGCTCACCACAAGAGGGACTAGCGGGAGCGGGAGAGCAGTACTTC
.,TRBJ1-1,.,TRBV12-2,CASRFWATGVGINTEAFF,TGTGCAAGTCGCTTCTGGGCGACCGGGGTCGGGATAAACACTGAAGCTTTCTTT
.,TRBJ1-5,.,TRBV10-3,CAIGVSNQPQHF,TGTGCCATCGGGGTTAGCAATCAGCCCCAGCATTTT
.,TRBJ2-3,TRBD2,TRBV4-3,CASSQDGGTDTQYF,TGCGCCAGCAGCCAAGACGGGGGGACAGATACGCAGTATTTT
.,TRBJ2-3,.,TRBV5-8,CASERGSLITDTQYF,TGTGCCAGCGAACGCGGGTCCTTAATAACAGATACGCAGTATTTT
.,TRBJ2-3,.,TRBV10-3,CAISNTDTQYF,TGTGCCATCAGCAACACAGATACGCAGTATTTT
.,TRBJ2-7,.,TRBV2,CASSLGFSYEQYF,TGTGCCAGCAGTTTGGGTTTCTCCTACGAGCAGTACTTC
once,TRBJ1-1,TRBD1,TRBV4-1,CASSHLWQGATEAFF,TGCGCCAGCAGCCATCTTTGGCAGGGGGCCACTGAAGCTTTCTTT
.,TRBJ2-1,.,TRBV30,CAWTGTERSEQFF,TGTGCCTGGACGGGCACGGAGCGAAGTGAGCAGTTCTTC
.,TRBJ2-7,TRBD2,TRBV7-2,CASSLSSLAGGYEQYF,TGTGCCAGCAGCTTAAGTTCGTTGGCGGGAGGCTACGAGCAGTACTTC
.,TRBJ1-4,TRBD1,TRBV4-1,CASSQTGTGGREKLFF,TGCGCCAGCAGCCAGACCGGGACAGGAGGAAGAGAAAAACTGTTTTTT
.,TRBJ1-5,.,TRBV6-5,CASSYGASNQPQHF,TGTGCCAGCAGTTACGGGGCTAGCAATCAGCCCCAGCATTTT
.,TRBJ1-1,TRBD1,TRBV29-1,CSVDRGQGVGDTEAFF,TGCAGCGTTGATCGAGGACAGGGAGTCGGGGACACTGAAGCTTTCTTT
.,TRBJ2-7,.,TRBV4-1,CASSQVAGRSSYEQYF,TGCGCCAGCAGCCAAGTGGCGGGCAGGAGCTCCTACGAGCAGTACTTC